Each of the 2 T cell receptor beta chains below was sequenced from the same sample in a study of shared clonotypes between healthy human individuals (dated by TCRdb to about 2020). Preparation of the library involved the immunoSEQ multiplex PCR assay. TCRdb took over this immuneACCESS table, retaining in-frame rearrangements with V and J assigned. Such tables are incomplete; in checked studies, under half of the missing clones stem from an unresolved V gene, and the remainder is unexplained. A total of roughly 1 million clones appear in this sample, about 84% of them only once. The ten largest account for approximately 0.5% of the sample. Sequencing was done on a sample of memory CD4+ T cells from PBMCs. What the cell subset or site label conveys for this sample: CD45RA-negative fraction. These receptors were taken from a man younger than 35 in good health. Some clones in this sample may be carry-over from other donors' samples.

This chain joins TRBV2 and TRBJ2-5; no definite D call. V lost 5 bases to trimming and J lost 6 bases, with 19 bases between them. This CDR3 is 15 amino acids long. Germline CDR1 is SNHLY and CDR2 is FYNNEI. The CDR3 DNA reads as TGTGCCAGCAGTTGGATGGCTGACGCAGGACAGACCCAGTACTTC. Translating it yields CASSWMADAGQTQYF.

The V call is TRBV15, the J call TRBJ2-7; TRBD1 might be the D (5 bases). Germline CDR1 LNHNV, CDR2 YYDKDF (reference sequence). V gave up 3 bases and J gave up 3 bases, with 6 bases separating them. The CDR3 sequence is 12 residues long. The CDR3 region is CATSSQGYEQYF. In DNA form, the CDR3 reads TGTGCCACCAGCAGTCAGGGCTACGAGCAGTACTTC.